The 20 T cell receptor beta chains below all came from one sample that was sequenced in a study of T cell responses to AZD1222 COVID-19 vaccine. The table came from immunoSEQ multiplex PCR; TCRdb's copy has only in-frame clones and leaves some out. Among 110,000 or so clones, 80% to 90% were seen once, and the ten largest hold roughly 9%. The source was peripheral blood, collected on day 0 of AZD1222 vaccination. All receptors derive from an adult in good health.

The chain employs TRBV12-3 or TRBV12-4 and TRBJ2-1; D not resolved. The CDR3 sequence is 13 residues long. Trimming took off 6 bases at V and 5 bases at J, with 11 bases between the two ends. The CDR3 is CASSLTQNNEQFF. The CDR3 DNA reads TGTGCCAGCAGCTTGACGCAAAACAATGAGCAGTTCTTC.

The chain combines TRBV11-2 with TRBJ2-7; the match to TRBD1 covers 7 bases. This CDR3 comprises 15 residues. Germline V CDR1 and CDR2: SGHAT, FQNNGV. Trimming cost V 4 bases and J 0 bases; bases outside gene matches: 6. This CDR3 is CASSSYRGISYEQYF. CDR3 DNA sequence: TGTGCCAGCAGCTCGTACAGGGGAATCTCCTACGAGCAGTACTTC. Full variable domain (missing parts from reference TRBV11-2 and TRBJ2-7): EAGVAQSPRYKIIEKRQSVAFWCNPISGHATLYWYQQILGQGPKLLIQFQNNGVVDDSQLPKDRFSAERLKGVDSTLKIQPAKLEDSAVYLCASSSYRGISYEQYFGPGTRLTVT.

The chain is built from TRBV28 and TRBJ1-1, with D possibly matching TRBD1 (6 bases). V was pared by 3 bases and J by 1 base, with 15 bases between. CDR1 MDHEN and CDR2 SYDVKM come from the germline V gene. CDR3 length: 16 residues. The chain's CDR3 is CASSFLGAIGNTEAFF. The DNA for the CDR3 is TGTGCCAGCAGTTTTTTGGGGGCGATAGGGAACACTGAAGCTTTCTTT.

The chain combines TRBV18 with TRBJ1-5, with 9 bases lining up with TRBD1. Germline-derived CDR1 and CDR2 are KGHSH and LQKENI. The CDR3 is 13 amino acids. Trimming took 6 bases from V and 12 from J; bases not matched to a gene: 9. The CDR3 loop is CASSPRTGDNQHF. CDR3 bases: TGTGCCAGCTCTCCGAGGACAGGGGATAACCAGCATTTT.

V and J are TRBV15 and TRBJ1-5, with D perhaps matching TRBD1 (6 bases). There are 16 residues in the CDR3. Per the germline V gene, CDR1 is LNHNV and CDR2 is YYDKDF (reference sequence). The germline V and J ends were trimmed by 3 bases and 3 bases, with 15 bases remaining between them. CDR3: CATSSPVGGHNQPQHF. The CDR3 DNA follows: TGTGCCACCAGCAGCCCCGTGGGGGGGCACAATCAGCCCCAGCATTTT.

The chain combines TRBV2 with TRBJ1-2; TRBD1 matches at 9 bases. With V trimmed by 5 bases and J by 5 bases, 6 bases remained unmatched. This CDR3 region has 14 residues. Germline V gives CDR1 SNHLY, CDR2 FYNNEI. The CDR3 sequence is CASSLPGTGYGYTF. The CDR3 coding sequence is TGTGCCAGCAGTCTCCCCGGGACAGGGTATGGCTACACCTTC.

The chain joins TRBV5-1 to TRBJ2-2, with D possibly matching TRBD1 (5 bases). The V gene's germline CDR1 is SGHRS and CDR2 YFSETQ. CDR3 length equals 16 residues. V lost 1 base and J 2 bases, leaving 12 bases between the germline ends. CDR3 amino acids: CASSLLTQDNTGELFF. The CDR3 nucleotides read TGCGCCAGCAGCTTGCTCACACAGGATAACACCGGGGAGCTGTTTTTT.

The rearrangement links TRBV6-1 to TRBJ1-1, with TRBD1 matching 7 bases. The CDR3 is 18 amino acids. Per the germline V gene, CDR1 is MNHNS and CDR2 is SASEGT. The V segment lost 2 bases and the J segment 0 bases; nucleotides outside the gene matches: 12. CDR3 sequence reads: CASSEPHPGGPMNTEAFF. The CDR3 DNA reads TGTGCCAGCAGTGAACCACACCCAGGGGGACCTATGAACACTGAAGCTTTCTTT.

The chain combines TRBV7-2 with TRBJ1-6; TRBD1 matches at 8 bases. The CDR3 is made up of 16 amino acids. Germline V gene lookup returns CDR1 SGHTA and CDR2 FQGNSA. The V and J ends lost 6 bases and 5 bases, in that order; junction bases with no gene match: 9. CDR3 nucleotide sequence: TGTGCCAGCAGTAGGGGACAGGCGACTAATAATTCACCCCTCCACTTT. Translation: CASSRGQATNNSPLHF.

The rearrangement joins TRBV30 to TRBJ1-2; D unclear. V was clipped by 3 bases and J by 0 bases, with 11 bases between them. From germline, CDR1 is GTSNPN and CDR2 SVGIG (reference sequence). The CDR3 runs 14 residues. In nucleotides, the CDR3 is TGTGCCTGGAGCGTCGGAAATACTAACTATGGCTACACCTTC. Protein: CAWSVGNTNYGYTF.

V is TRBV11-2 and J is TRBJ2-7; 9 positions agree with TRBD2. This CDR3 is 16 amino acids long. Looked up from germline, CDR1 is SGHAT and CDR2 is FQNNGV. Trimming at V came to 6 bases and at J to 4 bases, leaving 13 bases not matched to a gene. CDR3 amino acids: CASSTLKAGGGYEQYF. The DNA of the CDR3 is TGTGCCAGCAGTACTCTGAAAGCGGGGGGCGGGTACGAGCAGTACTTC.

V and J are TRBV15 and TRBJ2-1; TRBD2 agrees at 11 bases. This CDR3 is built from 15 residues. CDR1 LNHNV and CDR2 YYDKDF come from the germline V gene (reference sequence). Trimming removed 4 bases from V and 4 bases from J; junction bases left unmatched: 3. The DNA of the CDR3 is TGTGCCACCAGCATAACTAGCGGGAGTTACAATGAGCAGTTCTTC. This gives the protein CATSITSGSYNEQFF.

The chain carries TRBV11-2 and TRBJ2-1; 11 bases fit TRBD2. This CDR3 comprises 16 residues. Looked up from germline, CDR1 is SGHAT and CDR2 is FQNNGV. V shed 4 bases, J shed 7 bases, and the junction held 9 bases outside the gene matches. CDR3 DNA sequence: TGTGCCAGCAGCTCATATAGCGGGAGGGCGGGGAATGAGCAGTTCTTC. Residues: CASSSYSGRAGNEQFF. The full variable domain, its missing parts supplied by reference TRBV11-2 and TRBJ2-1, is EAGVAQSPRYKIIEKRQSVAFWCNPISGHATLYWYQQILGQGPKLLIQFQNNGVVDDSQLPKDRFSAERLKGVDSTLKIQPAKLEDSAVYLCASSSYSGRAGNEQFFGPGTRLTVL.

The chain links TRBV5-1 to TRBJ1-1, with D possibly TRBD1 on 6 matching bases. The germline V gene encodes CDR1 SGHRS and CDR2 YFSETQ. V dropped 4 bases and J dropped 1 base, with 17 bases sitting between them. This CDR3 is 16 amino acids long. As DNA, the CDR3 is TGCGCCAGCAGCCCGGCGGGGGGGGCGCAGAACACTGAAGCTTTCTTT. This encodes CASSPAGGAQNTEAFF.

The rearrangement joins TRBV6-2 or TRBV6-3 to TRBJ2-1, with D possibly matching TRBD2 (6 bases). Germline V gene lookup returns CDR1 MNHEY and CDR2 SVGEGT. V lost 5 bases, J lost 3 bases, and 11 bases lay in between. This CDR3 has 14 residues. As DNA, the CDR3 is TGTGCCAGCAGTCAGAGGGGAGGCTACAATGAGCAGTTCTTC. Translation: CASSQRGGYNEQFF.

In DNA form, the CDR3 reads TGTGCCAGCACCCGCCGGGTCGGCGAAAAACTGTTTTTT. This sequence encodes CASTRRVGEKLFF. The chain uses TRBV3-1 (or the pseudogene TRBV3-2) and TRBJ1-4; D unresolved. This CDR3 is built from 13 residues. Looked up from germline, CDR1 is LGHDT and CDR2 is YNNKEL (reference sequence). V shed 7 bases and J shed 8 bases, with 14 bases lying between them.

J is TRBJ2-7 and V is TRBV11-3; 11 bases agree with TRBD2. V shed 4 bases and J 5 bases; nucleotides not matched to a gene: 4. Germline V CDR1 and CDR2: SGHNT, YENEEA. The CDR3 is made up of 14 amino acids. CDR3: CASSYSGRDDEQYF. In DNA, the CDR3 is TGTGCCAGCAGCTATAGCGGGAGGGACGACGAGCAGTACTTC.

The chain is built from TRBV9 and TRBJ1-2, with TRBD1 identical over 10 bases. There are 16 residues in the CDR3. Germline values: CDR1 SGDLS, CDR2 YYNGEE. V trimming: 4 bases; J trimming: 4 bases; junction bases outside the gene matches: 10. CDR3 residues: CASSPQGQGHPYGYTF. For the CDR3, the DNA is TGTGCCAGCAGCCCGCAGGGACAGGGGCACCCCTATGGCTACACCTTC.

The chain is built from TRBV28 and TRBJ1-1; 7 bases match TRBD1. After removal of 6 bases from V and 4 bases from J, the junction contained 14 bases not matched to a gene. Per the germline V gene, CDR1 is MDHEN and CDR2 is SYDVKM. The CDR3 contains 16 residues. CDR3 nucleotides: TGTGCCAGCAGCCGGGGCCTTACAGGGGTTAGCACTGAAGCTTTCTTT. It encodes CASSRGLTGVSTEAFF.

The V and J genes are TRBV28 and TRBJ1-3, with D perhaps matching TRBD1 (6 bases). The CDR3 totals 18 residues. Germline V gene lookup returns CDR1 MDHEN and CDR2 SYDVKM. With 3 bases removed from V and 0 bases from J, the gap between germline ends came to 18 bases. CDR3 loop: CASSFLDSWESSGNTIYF. In DNA, the CDR3 is TGTGCCAGCAGTTTCCTGGACAGTTGGGAAAGCTCTGGAAACACCATATATTTT.